This T cell receptor beta chain was observed in a study of T cell responses to AZD1222 COVID-19 vaccine. Method: immunoSEQ multiplex PCR; TCRdb's copy keeps in-frame clones and lacks some. The table shows around 130,000 clones, with around 92% occurring only once. V shed 3 bases, J shed 8 bases, and the junction held 11 bases outside the gene matches. The CDR3 loop spans 16 amino acids. Looked up from germline, CDR1 is KGHSH and CDR2 is LQKENI. Study conclusions and caveats: Among the donors, most were white British and more were female, and clonal diversity was possibly underestimated. An increase in Spike-specific TCR breadth and depth was observed after two AZD1222 doses.

On this clone itself: The antigen is unknown.

V usage is TRBV18 and J usage is TRBJ2-1, with 9 positions matching TRBD1. This TCR derives from an adult who received the AZD1222 COVID-19 vaccine. The sequencing here drew on peripheral blood, taken 28 days after the second AZD1222 dose. CDR3 coding DNA: TGTGCCAGCTCACCCCAACCCCCGGGACAGGGCGATGAGCAGTTCTTC. Protein sequence: CASSPQPPGQGDEQFF.